This entry concerns a single T cell receptor beta chain. This clone appeared once. No antigen is known for it. Base qualities are not at hand, and no much larger clone is one base apart. The treatment or condition label for this specimen denotes: roughly 18 received Ad26.COV2.S at low or high dose, single or two shots; roughly 5 received placebo; per-sample allocation not given. For vaccine and placebo recipients, the sequenced repertoires came from samples collected on day 63 after the first injection. Cohort 1b enrolled about two dozen adults aged 18-55 years at a single site in Boston, USA, between 29 July and 7 August 2020. Ad26.COV2.S was a replication-incompetent adenovirus type 26 vector expressing a prefusion-stabilized SARS-CoV-2 spike protein from the original Wuhan strain. The CDR3 spans 14 residues, from the cysteine through the phenylalanine. Just the 42-base CDR3 DNA is kept, in frame starting at base 1. Deletion took 2 bases off V and 4 bases off J, with a span of 9 bases between the germline ends. The germline V gene provides CDR1 MNHEY and CDR2 SVGAGI.

The immunoSEQ Assay was the method used to sequence TCRbeta CDR3 regions. After extraction, genomic DNA underwent amplification by bias-controlled multiplex PCR, followed by high-throughput sequencing. The study's processing was this. To quantify the absolute abundance of each unique TCRbeta CDR3 region, sequences were collapsed and filtered. Usable DNA was measured by amplifying reference genes present in all nucleated cells, and TCRbeta template counts were normalized to that usable DNA to estimate T cell fraction. Repertoire TCRs were annotated as SARS-CoV-2-specific when V gene, CDR3 amino acid sequence and J gene were exactly matched to a known reactive TCR set. The reference SARS-CoV-2 TCR set came from MIRA and was filtered for enrichment in COVID-19-positive ImmuneCODE repertoires, removing public or cross-reactive TCRs. Based on the MIRA antigens, annotated TCRs were further analysed at the level of specific ORF or position within ORF. Depth was the summed frequency of annotated unique rearrangements, while breadth was defined as annotated unique rearrangements over total unique productive rearrangements. Two-sided Wilcoxon rank-sum tests were applied when comparing TCR breadth between groups. Sourced from immuneACCESS, this table was stored by TCRdb with only in-frame sequences that have V and J called. A share of the clones is absent; for the studies checked, an unresolved V gene accounts for under half, and the remainder has no known explanation. Clonal size and the V and J genes are those of that table, whereas D and trimming came from the DNA. This sample holds 350,000 to 550,000 clones; about 91% were observed only once. About 2.5% of the sample goes to the ten largest clones.

This sample was taken from a study of Ad26.COV2.S vaccination and SARS-CoV-2 variants (dated by TCRdb to the early 2020s). The study in broad terms: Donors in the vaccine arm were drawn from COV1001, a phase I-IIa trial of Ad26.COV2.S in healthy adults that was multicentre, randomized, double-blind and placebo-controlled. Investigators did not know the trial group allocation while performing experiments and assessing outcomes. TCRbeta repertoire sequencing served as the tool for gauging how specific and how broad the SARS-CoV-2-reactive T cell receptors were following Ad26.COV2.S vaccination. Ad26.COV2.S was given intramuscularly at 5x10^10 or 1x10^11 viral particles, as a single shot or as two shots 56 days apart. The TCR-sequenced set comprised around 30 samples: around 20 Ad26.COV2.S vaccine recipients, 5 placebo recipients and 8 SARS-CoV-2 convalescent individuals. Trial participants were randomized into five groups of five, in which low-dose or high-dose Ad26.COV2.S was given once or twice, or placebo was given on both occasions.

Overall study outcomes, separate from this receptor: According to the authors, total T cell responses may have been underestimated by the TCR breadth and depth analyses. Non-spike TCR breadth was comparable between vaccine and placebo recipients, consistent with the vaccine containing only spike. The study was not powered to compare responses between vaccine doses or regimens. Ad26.COV2.S recipients had higher spike-specific TCR breadth than placebo recipients (P = 0.0014). After vaccination, spike-specific CD8+ and CD4+ T cell responses were reported to show substantial breadth.

In this chain, TRBV6-5 is recombined with TRBJ1-3; a tentative D call is TRBD1 (6 bases match). Sequencing was performed on peripheral blood, taken in a trial of Ad26.COV2.S vaccine versus placebo. The sequence came from a person between 18 and 65 years old who received the Ad26.COV2.S COVID-19 vaccine or a placebo. The CDR3 reads CASSYSGQGNTIYF. The DNA is TGTGCCAGCAGTTACAGCGGACAGGGAAACACCATATATTTT.